The rows below give T cell receptor beta chains drawn from one sample of a study of identical twins. Using its own MiXCR run on the 5' RACE reads, TCRdb lists one record per CDR3 protein. The sample shows 550,000 to 800,000 distinct CDR3 sequences, about 7.6% of them seen only once. The data also belong to a second study, concerning yellow fever vaccine responses in identical twins.

The specimen sequenced was PBMCs. Every receptor here comes from a woman aged 18-29 years in good health. Both conserved end residues are part of each CDR3. Each record gives: J gene, V gene, clone size, CDR3 protein. Size tells how often a clone was seen (once, few, many) or the class of an expanded clone, and some rows leave it out.

J: TRBJ1-2
V: TRBV5-1
size: few
CDR3: CASSLEAGPANYGYTF

J: TRBJ2-7
V: TRBV15
size: -
CDR3: CATSRDIGGDEQYF

J: TRBJ2-1
V: TRBV20-1
size: many
CDR3: CSANRAHEQFF

J: TRBJ2-7
V: TRBV5-1
size: many
CDR3: CASSLVWGPTYEQYF

J: TRBJ2-5
V: TRBV6-5
size: -
CDR3: CASSYSRGAGETQYF

J: TRBJ1-4
V: TRBV27
size: -
CDR3: CASSPAGGGLQLF

J: TRBJ1-1
V: TRBV4-1
size: -
CDR3: CASSQPGSPMNTEAFF

J: TRBJ2-2
V: TRBV7-7
size: many
CDR3: CASSPGTGRTGELFF

J: TRBJ2-5
V: TRBV5-1
size: -
CDR3: CASSLKAGAEETQYF

J: TRBJ2-1
V: TRBV5-1
size: few
CDR3: CASSPSGGVNYNEQFF

J: TRBJ2-3
V: TRBV2
size: many
CDR3: CASSDRGGTDTQYF

J: TRBJ1-6
V: TRBV6-5
size: many
CDR3: CASSLQGSSYNSPLHF

J: TRBJ1-3
V: TRBV7-9
size: many
CDR3: CASSLGTGVPSGNTIYF

J: TRBJ2-3
V: TRBV20-1
size: many
CDR3: CSWTSGTDTQYF

J: TRBJ2-1
V: TRBV3-1
size: many
CDR3: CASSQDRGYEQFF

J: TRBJ1-1
V: TRBV20-1
size: few
CDR3: CRTGGGRMNTEAFF

J: TRBJ2-3
V: TRBV11-1
size: -
CDR3: CASSEVGGSTDTQYF

J: TRBJ2-1
V: TRBV7-2
size: few
CDR3: CASSLSAGRVYNEQFF

J: TRBJ2-7
V: TRBV4-1
size: -
CDR3: CASSQDSGILSSSYEQYF

J: TRBJ2-1
V: TRBV4-1
size: -
CDR3: CASSPDNRGADSYNEQFF

J: TRBJ2-1
V: TRBV20-1
size: -
CDR3: CSARDYVWVQGHNEQFF

J: TRBJ2-3
V: TRBV10-3
size: few
CDR3: CATRVGGRTSTDTQYF

J: TRBJ2-3
V: TRBV12-5
size: few
CDR3: CASGLGLADTDTQYF

J: TRBJ2-1
V: TRBV11-2
size: few
CDR3: CASSLNQGRGNEQFF

J: TRBJ2-2
V: TRBV12-3/TRBV12-4
size: -
CDR3: CASSFGAGETRSGELFF